This record looks at one T cell receptor beta chain sequence and its context. These data belong to a study of blood T cell repertoires in COVID-19. Study-level background: Samples representing acute and convalescent COVID-19 were sourced from the United States, Italy and Spain. Nucleic acid was either cDNA or gDNA, and it came from T cells, B-cell-depleted T cells, or PBMCs.

Measured with immunoSEQ multiplex PCR; TCRdb has only the in-frame clones, and not every one. This table has more than 200,000 clones, approximately 82% appearing once. V was pared by 2 bases and J by 3 bases, with 3 bases of the junction left unmatched. In germline, CDR1 is MNHNS, CDR2 SASEGT. The CDR3 loop spans 15 amino acids. The V call is TRBV6-1, the J call TRBJ2-5; the match to TRBD2 covers 10 bases. This TCR was recovered from a woman between 40 and 50 years old who had recovered from COVID-19. The sequenced sample was peripheral blood. The CDR3 loop reads CASSEPGLAEETQYF. For the CDR3, the DNA is TGTGCCAGCAGTGAACCCGGACTAGCGGAAGAGACCCAGTACTTC.